Below are 9 T cell receptor beta chains sequenced from a single sample in a study of T cells expressing NK-cell markers. Using the 5' RACE reads, TCRdb records one entry per CDR3 protein without DNA. The sample has 400,000 to 550,000 distinct CDR3 sequences. Sequenced input: blood T cells: a sorted CD56 or NKG2C T cell subset, CD4+ or CD8+ T cells, or bulk PBMC T cells (not recorded which). The receptors here all came from a woman aged 18 to 75 in good health.

The genes are TRBV7-9 and TRBJ1-1; TCRdb names TRBD1, which stays unverified in the absence of DNA. This CDR3 has 14 amino acids. Germline values: CDR1 SEHNR, CDR2 FQNEAQ (reference sequence). CDR3 amino acids: CASSGSEAGTEAFF.

This rearrangement joins TRBV4-3 to TRBJ1-6. This CDR3 has 14 residues. Per germline, CDR1 LGHNA and CDR2 YSLEER. The CDR3 spells CASSKGEDNSPLHF.

CDR3 loop: CASSPRYGSSYNEQFF. The J gene is TRBJ2-1, the V gene TRBV12-3 or TRBV12-4; TCRdb gives TRBD1 as the D gene, but with no DNA this cannot be confirmed. The CDR3 loop spans 16 amino acids.

The chain links TRBV18 to TRBJ1-5. Germline lookup yields CDR1 KGHSH and CDR2 LQKENI. This CDR3 comprises 15 residues. The CDR3: CASSPSAVSNQPQHF.

The chain links TRBV29-1 to TRBJ2-7; TCRdb picks TRBD2, but there is no DNA to check that call. The germline gives CDR1 SQVTM, CDR2 ANQGSEA. This CDR3 comprises 12 residues. CDR3 loop: CSVQSSPYEQYF.

The chain employs TRBV7-8 and TRBJ1-1; TCRdb selects TRBD1, and the lack of DNA leaves this call unchecked. CDR1 is SGHVS, CDR2 FQNEAQ, per germline. The CDR3 loop spans 13 amino acids. CDR3 in amino acids: CASTWGMNTEAFF. The full variable domain, in which reference TRBV7-8 and TRBJ1-1 provide the parts outside the CDR3, is GAGVSQSPRYKVAKRGQDVALRCDPISGHVSLFWYQQALGQGPEFLTYFQNEAQLDKSGLPSDRFFAERPEGSVSTLKIQRTQQEDSAVYLCASTWGMNTEAFFGQGTRLTVV.

The rearrangement joins TRBV9 to TRBJ2-1. The CDR3 totals 12 residues. The germline V gene has CDR1 SGDLS and CDR2 YYNGEE. CDR3 region: CASGGWSNEQFF.

This chain uses TRBV20-1 with TRBJ2-1; TCRdb selects TRBD2, and the lack of DNA leaves this call unchecked. The CDR3 length is 16 residues. Germline loops: CDR1 DFQATT, CDR2 SNEGSKA (reference sequence). The CDR3 reads CSARRPRVAGGYEQFF.

V is TRBV7-8 and J is TRBJ2-1; TCRdb lists TRBD2, though no DNA is available to test this call. The V gene's germline CDR1 is SGHVS and CDR2 FQNEAQ. There are 16 residues in the CDR3. The CDR3 spells CASSLHRAGDYNEQFF.